This T cell receptor beta chain is from a study of CD8 T cells in ankylosing spondylitis. The CDR3 spans 13 residues. Trimming shortened V by 7 bases and J by 2 bases, and 12 bases separated the two germline ends. CDR1 and CDR2 (germline): SQVTM, ANQGSEA. TCRdb re-called the 5' RACE reads through MiXCR, storing one row per CDR3 protein. The data show around 120,000 distinct CDR3 sequences, around 13% seen once. This receptor was identified in a female donor with ankylosing spondylitis or in good health (not recorded which). Specimen: blood, either unsorted or a sorted T cell fraction (not recorded which). The rearrangement uses TRBV29-1 and TRBJ1-3, with TRBD1 as a possible D gene (5 bases). The CDR3 DNA is TGCAGCGGTGGAACGGGGGCTGGAAACACCATATATTTT. It is translated as CSGGTGAGNTIYF.